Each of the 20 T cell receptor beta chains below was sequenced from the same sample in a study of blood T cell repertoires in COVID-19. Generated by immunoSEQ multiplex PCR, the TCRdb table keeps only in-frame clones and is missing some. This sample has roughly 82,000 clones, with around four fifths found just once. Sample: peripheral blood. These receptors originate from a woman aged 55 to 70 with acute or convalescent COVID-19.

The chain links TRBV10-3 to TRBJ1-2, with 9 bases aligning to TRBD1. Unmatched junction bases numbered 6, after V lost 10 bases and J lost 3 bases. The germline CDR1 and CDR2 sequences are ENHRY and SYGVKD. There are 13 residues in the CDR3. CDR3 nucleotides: TGTGCCAGCGGACAGGGGTCACACTATGGCTACACCTTC. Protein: CASGQGSHYGYTF.

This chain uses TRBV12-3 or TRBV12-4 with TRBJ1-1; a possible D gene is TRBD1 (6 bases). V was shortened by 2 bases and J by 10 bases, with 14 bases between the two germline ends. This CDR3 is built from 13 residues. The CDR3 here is CASSLPGAGGAFF. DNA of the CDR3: TGTGCCAGCAGTTTACCAGGGGCTGGGGGAGCTTTCTTT.

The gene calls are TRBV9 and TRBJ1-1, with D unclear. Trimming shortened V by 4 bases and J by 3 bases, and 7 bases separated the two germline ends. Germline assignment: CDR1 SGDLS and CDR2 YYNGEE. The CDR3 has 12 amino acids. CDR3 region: CASSPGYTEAFF. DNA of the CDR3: TGTGCCAGCAGCCCCGGGTACACTGAAGCTTTCTTT. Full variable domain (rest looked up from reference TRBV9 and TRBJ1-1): DSGVTQTPKHLITATGQRVTLRCSPRSGDLSVYWYQQSLDQGLQFLIQYYNGEERAKGNILERFSAQQFPDLHSELNLSSLELGDSALYFCASSPGYTEAFFGQGTRLTVV.

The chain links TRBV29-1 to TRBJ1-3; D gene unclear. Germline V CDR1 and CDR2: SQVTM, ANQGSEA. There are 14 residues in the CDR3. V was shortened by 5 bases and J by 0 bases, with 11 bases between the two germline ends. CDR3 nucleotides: TGCAGCGTTCGGTTGCCTTACTCTGGAAACACCATATATTTT. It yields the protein CSVRLPYSGNTIYF.

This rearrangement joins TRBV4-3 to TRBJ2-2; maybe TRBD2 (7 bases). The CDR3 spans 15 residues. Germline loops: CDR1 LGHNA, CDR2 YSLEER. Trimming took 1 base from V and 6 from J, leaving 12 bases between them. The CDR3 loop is CASSQVLGGAGELFF. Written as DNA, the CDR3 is TGCGCCAGCAGCCAAGTTTTAGGGGGGGCCGGGGAGCTGTTTTTT.

This CDR3 is CASSLTDRGYGYTF. For the CDR3, the DNA is TGTGCCAGCAGTTTAACCGACAGAGGCTATGGCTACACCTTC. The rearrangement joins TRBV6-5 to TRBJ1-2, with D tentatively TRBD1 (5 bases). Germline CDR1 reads MNHEY; CDR2 reads SVGAGI. V lost 4 bases, J lost 4 bases, and 13 bases lay in between. The CDR3 loop spans 14 amino acids.

This CDR3 reads CASSDQGNSGNTIYF. The CDR3 DNA reads as TGTGCCAGCAGTGACCAGGGTAACTCTGGAAACACCATATATTTT. This rearrangement joins TRBV6-1 to TRBJ1-3; possible D gene TRBD1, 5 bases. The germline gives CDR1 MNHNS, CDR2 SASEGT. V lost 3 bases, J lost 0 bases, and 9 bases lay in between. The CDR3 spans 15 residues.

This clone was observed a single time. The CDR3 DNA is TGCAGCGTGGGACAGGGGGGTAGAGCTTTCTTT. It specifies CSVGQGGRAFF. The chain uses TRBV29-1 and TRBJ1-1; 11 positions match TRBD1. In germline, CDR1 is SQVTM, CDR2 ANQGSEA. The CDR3 contains 11 residues. V shed 6 bases, J shed 10 bases, and the junction held 4 bases outside the gene matches. Drawing the rest from reference TRBV29-1 and TRBJ1-1, the complete variable domain is SAVISQKPSRDICQRGTSLTIQCQVDSQVTMMFWYRQQPGQSLTLIATANQGSEATYESGFVIDKFPISRPNLTFSTLTVSNMSPEDSSIYLCSVGQGGRAFFGQGTRLTVV.

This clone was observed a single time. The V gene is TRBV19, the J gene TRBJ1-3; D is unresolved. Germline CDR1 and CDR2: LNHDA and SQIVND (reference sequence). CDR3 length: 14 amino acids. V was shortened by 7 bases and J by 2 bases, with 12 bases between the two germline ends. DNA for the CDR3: TGTGCCAGTACCATAGGACTGACTGGAAACACCATATATTTT. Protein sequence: CASTIGLTGNTIYF. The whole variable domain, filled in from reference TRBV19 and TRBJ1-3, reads DGGITQSPKYLFRKEGQNVTLSCEQNLNHDAMYWYRQDPGQGLRLIYYSQIVNDFQKGDIAEGYSVSREKKESFPLTVTSAQKNPTAFYLCASTIGLTGNTIYFGEGSWLTVV.

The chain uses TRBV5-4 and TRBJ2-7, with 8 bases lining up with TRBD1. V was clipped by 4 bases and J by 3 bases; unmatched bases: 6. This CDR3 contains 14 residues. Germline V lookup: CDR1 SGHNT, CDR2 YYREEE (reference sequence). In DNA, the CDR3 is TGTGCCAGCAGCGCAGACAGGGGAGACTACGAGCAGTACTTC. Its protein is CASSADRGDYEQYF.

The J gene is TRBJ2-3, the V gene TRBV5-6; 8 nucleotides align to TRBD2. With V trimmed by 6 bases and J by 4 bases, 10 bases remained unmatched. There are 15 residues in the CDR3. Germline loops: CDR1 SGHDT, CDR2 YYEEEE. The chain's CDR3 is CASTPGTSRADTQYF. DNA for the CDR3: TGTGCCAGCACCCCCGGGACTAGTCGAGCAGATACGCAGTATTTT.

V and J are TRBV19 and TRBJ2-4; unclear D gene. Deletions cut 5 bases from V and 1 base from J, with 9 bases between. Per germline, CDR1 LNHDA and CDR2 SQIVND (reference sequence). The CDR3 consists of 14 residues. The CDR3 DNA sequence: TGTGCCAGTAGTCCTAGGTTGGCCAAAAACATTCAGTACTTC. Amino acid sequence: CASSPRLAKNIQYF.

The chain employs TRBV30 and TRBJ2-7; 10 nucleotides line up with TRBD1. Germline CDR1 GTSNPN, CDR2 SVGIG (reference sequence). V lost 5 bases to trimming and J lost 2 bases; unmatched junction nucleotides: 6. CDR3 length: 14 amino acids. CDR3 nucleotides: TGTGCCTGGCGCCGGGACAGGGGCCCCTACGAGCAGTACTTC. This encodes CAWRRDRGPYEQYF.

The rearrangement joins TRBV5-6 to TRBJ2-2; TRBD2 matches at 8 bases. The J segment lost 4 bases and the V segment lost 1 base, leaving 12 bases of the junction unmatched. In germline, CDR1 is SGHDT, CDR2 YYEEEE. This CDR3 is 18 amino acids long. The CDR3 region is CASSLMARGLGTTGELFF. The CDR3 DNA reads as TGTGCCAGCAGCTTGATGGCCCGGGGACTAGGGACCACCGGGGAGCTGTTTTTT.

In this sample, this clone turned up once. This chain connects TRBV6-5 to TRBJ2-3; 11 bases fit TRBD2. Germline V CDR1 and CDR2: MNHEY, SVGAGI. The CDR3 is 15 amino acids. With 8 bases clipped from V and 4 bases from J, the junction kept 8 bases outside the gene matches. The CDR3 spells CASGAVAGGPDTQYF. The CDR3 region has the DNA TGTGCCAGCGGAGCCGTAGCGGGGGGGCCAGATACGCAGTATTTT.

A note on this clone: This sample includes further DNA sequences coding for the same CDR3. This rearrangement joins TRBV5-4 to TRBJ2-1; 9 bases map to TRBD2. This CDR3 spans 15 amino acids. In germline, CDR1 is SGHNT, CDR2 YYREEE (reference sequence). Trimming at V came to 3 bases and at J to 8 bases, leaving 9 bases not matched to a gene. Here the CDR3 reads CASSSGTSRSHEQFF. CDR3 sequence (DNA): TGTGCCAGCAGCTCCGGGACTAGCCGATCTCATGAGCAGTTCTTC.

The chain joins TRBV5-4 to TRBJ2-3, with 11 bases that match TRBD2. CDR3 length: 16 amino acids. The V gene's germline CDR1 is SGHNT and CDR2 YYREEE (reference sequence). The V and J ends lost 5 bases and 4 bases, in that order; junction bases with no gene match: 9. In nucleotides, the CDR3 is TGTGCCAGCAGATCTCTAGCGGGAGGAAGTGCAGATACGCAGTATTTT. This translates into CASRSLAGGSADTQYF.

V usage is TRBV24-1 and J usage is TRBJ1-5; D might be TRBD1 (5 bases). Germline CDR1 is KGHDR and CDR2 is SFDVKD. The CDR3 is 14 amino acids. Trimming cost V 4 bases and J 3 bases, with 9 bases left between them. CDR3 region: CATSDPGSNQPQHF. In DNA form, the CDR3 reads TGTGCCACCAGTGACCCAGGGTCCAATCAGCCCCAGCATTTT.

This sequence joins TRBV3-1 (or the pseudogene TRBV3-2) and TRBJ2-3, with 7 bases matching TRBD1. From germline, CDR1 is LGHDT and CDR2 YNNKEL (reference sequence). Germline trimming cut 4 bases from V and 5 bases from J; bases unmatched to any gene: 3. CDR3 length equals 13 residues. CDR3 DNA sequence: TGTGCCAGCAGCCTACAGGGGCAAGATACGCAGTATTTT. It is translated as CASSLQGQDTQYF.

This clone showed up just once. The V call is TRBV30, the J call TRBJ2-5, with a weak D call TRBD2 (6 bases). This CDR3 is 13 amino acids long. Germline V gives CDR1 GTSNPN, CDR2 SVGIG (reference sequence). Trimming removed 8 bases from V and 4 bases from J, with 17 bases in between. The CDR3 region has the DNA TGTGCCGGCTCTGGAGGGACCCTAGAGACCCAGTACTTC. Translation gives CAGSGGTLETQYF.